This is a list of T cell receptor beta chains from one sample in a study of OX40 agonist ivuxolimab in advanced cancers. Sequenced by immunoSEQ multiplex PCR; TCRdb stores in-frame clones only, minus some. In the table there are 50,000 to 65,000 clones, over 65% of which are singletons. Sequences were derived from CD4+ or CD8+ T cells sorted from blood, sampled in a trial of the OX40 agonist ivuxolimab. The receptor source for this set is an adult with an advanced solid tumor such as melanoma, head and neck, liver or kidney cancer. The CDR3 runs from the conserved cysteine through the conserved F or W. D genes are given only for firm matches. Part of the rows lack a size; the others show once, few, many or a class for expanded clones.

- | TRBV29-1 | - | CSVGGRSTYEQYF
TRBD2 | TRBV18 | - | CASSPSRGGTDTQYF
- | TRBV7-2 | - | CASSLEWSAYYEQYF
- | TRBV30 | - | CAWSLLGQPQHF
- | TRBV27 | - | CASSFGSQLYTQYF
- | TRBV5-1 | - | CASSLIGLSYNEQFF
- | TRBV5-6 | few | CASSLRVGVSYNEQFF
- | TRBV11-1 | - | CASTLGRQVETQYF
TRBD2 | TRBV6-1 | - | CASLRLAASYEQYF
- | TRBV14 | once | CASSQNPYTGELFF
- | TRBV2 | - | CASSERLGGSWAYEQYF
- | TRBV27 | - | CASSYRNSPLHF
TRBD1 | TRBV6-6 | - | CASSWTDRGGYEQYF
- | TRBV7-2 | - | CASSYTGESSYEQYF
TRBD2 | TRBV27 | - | CASSLTSGIYEQYF
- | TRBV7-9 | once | CASSLGQSGNGYGYTF
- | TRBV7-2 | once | CASSPRRGEKLFF
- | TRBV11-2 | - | CASSLVWANEKLFF
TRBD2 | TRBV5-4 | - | CASSPGETSGKTQYF
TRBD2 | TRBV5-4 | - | CASSRPGRADTQYF
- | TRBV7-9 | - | CASSLAWQGLAKNIQYF
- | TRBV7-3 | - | CASSPRGGIENSPLHF